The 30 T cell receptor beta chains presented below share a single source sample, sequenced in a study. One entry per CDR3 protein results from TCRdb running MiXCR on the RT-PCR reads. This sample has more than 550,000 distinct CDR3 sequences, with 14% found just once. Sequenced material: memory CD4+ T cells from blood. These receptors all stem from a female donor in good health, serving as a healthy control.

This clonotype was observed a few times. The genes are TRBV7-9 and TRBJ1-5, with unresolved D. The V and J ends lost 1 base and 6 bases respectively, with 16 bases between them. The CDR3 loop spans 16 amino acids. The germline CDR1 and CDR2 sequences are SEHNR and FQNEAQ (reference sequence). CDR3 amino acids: CASSLGEAGRGQPQHF. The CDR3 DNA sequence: TGTGCCAGCAGCTTAGGGGAGGCAGGTCGGGGTCAGCCCCAGCATTTT.

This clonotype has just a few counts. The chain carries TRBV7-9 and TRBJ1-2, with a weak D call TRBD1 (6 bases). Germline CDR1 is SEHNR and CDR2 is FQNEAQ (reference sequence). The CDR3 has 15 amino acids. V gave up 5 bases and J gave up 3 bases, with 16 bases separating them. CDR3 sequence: CASSEGERGDYGYTF. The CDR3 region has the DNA TGTGCCAGCAGCGAAGGGGAAAGGGGGGACTATGGCTACACCTTC.

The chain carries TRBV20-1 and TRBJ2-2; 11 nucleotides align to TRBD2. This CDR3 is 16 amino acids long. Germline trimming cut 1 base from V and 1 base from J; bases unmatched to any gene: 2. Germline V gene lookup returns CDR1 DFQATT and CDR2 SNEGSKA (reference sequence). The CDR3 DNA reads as TGCAGTGCTAGAGGACTAGCGGGAATGAACACCGGGGAGCTGTTTTTT. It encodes CSARGLAGMNTGELFF.

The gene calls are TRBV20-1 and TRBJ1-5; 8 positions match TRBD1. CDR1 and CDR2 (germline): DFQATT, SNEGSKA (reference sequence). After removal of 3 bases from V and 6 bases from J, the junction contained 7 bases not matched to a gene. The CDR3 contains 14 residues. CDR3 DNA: TGCAGTGCTAGCCGACAGGGGTTCGGTCAGCCCCAGCATTTT. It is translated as CSASRQGFGQPQHF.

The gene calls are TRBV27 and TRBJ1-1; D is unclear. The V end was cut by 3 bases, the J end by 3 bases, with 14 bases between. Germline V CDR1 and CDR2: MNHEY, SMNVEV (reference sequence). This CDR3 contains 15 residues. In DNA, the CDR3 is TGTGCCAGCAGTTTTTATTCGGAGCCGGACACTGAAGCTTTCTTT. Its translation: CASSFYSEPDTEAFF.

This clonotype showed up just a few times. In DNA form, the CDR3 reads TGCAGTGTTCCAGACCCTCCCCAAAATCAGCCCCAGCATTTT. Its translation: CSVPDPPQNQPQHF. J is TRBJ1-5 and V is TRBV20-1; D not resolved. The CDR3 runs 14 residues. The V gene's germline CDR1 is DFQATT and CDR2 SNEGSKA (reference sequence). The V gene lost 7 bases and the J gene lost 4 bases, with 17 bases spanning the gap.

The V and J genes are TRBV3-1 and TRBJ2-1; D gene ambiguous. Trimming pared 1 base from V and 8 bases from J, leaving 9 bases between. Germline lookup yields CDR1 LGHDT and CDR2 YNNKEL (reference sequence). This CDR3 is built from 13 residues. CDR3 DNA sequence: TGTGCCAGCAGCCAAGTGTTTGGGCATGAGCAGTTCTTC. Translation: CASSQVFGHEQFF.

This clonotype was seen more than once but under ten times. CDR3 sequence (DNA): TGTGCCAGCAGTCTTAGCGGGGGGGGGCTAAATGAGCAGTTCTTC. It codes for CASSLSGGGLNEQFF. V usage is TRBV12-3 or TRBV12-4 and J usage is TRBJ2-1; 11 bases line up with TRBD2. The trim removed 5 bases at V and 7 bases at J, leaving 7 bases unmatched. The CDR3 length is 15 residues.

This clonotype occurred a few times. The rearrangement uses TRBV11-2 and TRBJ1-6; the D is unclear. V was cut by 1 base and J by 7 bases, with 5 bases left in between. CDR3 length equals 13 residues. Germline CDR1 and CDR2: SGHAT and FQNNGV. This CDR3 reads CASSLVENSPLHF. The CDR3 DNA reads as TGTGCCAGCAGCTTAGTCGAGAATTCACCCCTCCACTTT.

The chain's CDR3 is CASSSGQLTNYGYTF. The DNA of the CDR3 is TGCGCCAGCAGCTCGGGACAGCTTACTAACTATGGCTACACCTTC. The chain recombines TRBV5-1 with TRBJ1-2, with 7 nucleotides matching TRBD1. The V segment lost 3 bases and the J segment 0 bases; nucleotides outside the gene matches: 5. Germline-derived CDR1 and CDR2 are SGHRS and YFSETQ. This CDR3 spans 15 amino acids.

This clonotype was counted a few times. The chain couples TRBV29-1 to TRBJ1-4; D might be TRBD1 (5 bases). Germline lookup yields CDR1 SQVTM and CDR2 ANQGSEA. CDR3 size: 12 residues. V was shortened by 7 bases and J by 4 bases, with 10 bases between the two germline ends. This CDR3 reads CSAGTLNEKLFF. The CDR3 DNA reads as TGCAGCGCTGGGACGCTTAATGAAAAACTGTTTTTT.

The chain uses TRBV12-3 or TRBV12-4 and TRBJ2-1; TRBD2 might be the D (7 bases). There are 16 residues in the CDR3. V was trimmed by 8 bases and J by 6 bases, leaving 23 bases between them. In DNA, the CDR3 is TGTGCCAGCCTAGGGGGGGGGCAACTCTCCATCAATGAGCAGTTCTTC. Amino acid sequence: CASLGGGQLSINEQFF.

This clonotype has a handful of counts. CDR3 nucleotide sequence: TGTGCCACCAGCAGAGTGAGAGCTAGCGGGGTTACCTACAATGAGCAGTTCTTC. It encodes CATSRVRASGVTYNEQFF. The gene calls are TRBV15 and TRBJ2-1; 9 bases fit TRBD2. CDR3 length equals 18 residues. With V trimmed by 1 base and J by 2 bases, 9 bases remained unmatched. Germline V gene sequence: CDR1 LNHNV, CDR2 YYDKDF (reference sequence).

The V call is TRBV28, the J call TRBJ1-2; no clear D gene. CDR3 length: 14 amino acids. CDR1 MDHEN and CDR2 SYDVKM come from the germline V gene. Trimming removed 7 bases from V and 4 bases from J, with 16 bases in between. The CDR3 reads CASTLGRGIYGYTF. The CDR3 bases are TGTGCCAGCACCCTCGGGAGAGGGATCTATGGCTACACCTTC.

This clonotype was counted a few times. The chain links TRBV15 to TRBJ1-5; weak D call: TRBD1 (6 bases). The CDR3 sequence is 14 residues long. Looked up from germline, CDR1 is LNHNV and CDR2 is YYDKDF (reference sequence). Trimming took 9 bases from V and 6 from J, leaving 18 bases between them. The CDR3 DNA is TGTGCCACGGCGGGGGGGCTTGCGGGTCAGCCCCAGCATTTT. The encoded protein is CATAGGLAGQPQHF.

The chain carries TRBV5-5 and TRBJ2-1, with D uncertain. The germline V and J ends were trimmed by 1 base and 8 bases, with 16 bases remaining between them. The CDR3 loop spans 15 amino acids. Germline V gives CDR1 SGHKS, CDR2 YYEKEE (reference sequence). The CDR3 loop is CASSLTLVKEYEQFF. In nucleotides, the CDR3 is TGTGCCAGCAGCTTGACCCTAGTTAAGGAATATGAGCAGTTCTTC. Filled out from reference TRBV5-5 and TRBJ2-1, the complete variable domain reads DAGVTQSPTHLIKTRGQQVTLRCSPISGHKSVSWYQQVLGQGPQFIFQYYEKEERGRGNFPDRFSARQFPNYSSELNVNALLLGDSALYLCASSLTLVKEYEQFFGPGTRLTVL.

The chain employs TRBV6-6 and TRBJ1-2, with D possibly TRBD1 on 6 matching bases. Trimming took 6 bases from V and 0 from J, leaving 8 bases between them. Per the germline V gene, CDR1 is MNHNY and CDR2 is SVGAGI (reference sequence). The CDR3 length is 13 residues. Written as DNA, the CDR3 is TGTGCCAGCAGGTCAGGGGCTAACTATGGCTACACCTTC. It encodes CASRSGANYGYTF.

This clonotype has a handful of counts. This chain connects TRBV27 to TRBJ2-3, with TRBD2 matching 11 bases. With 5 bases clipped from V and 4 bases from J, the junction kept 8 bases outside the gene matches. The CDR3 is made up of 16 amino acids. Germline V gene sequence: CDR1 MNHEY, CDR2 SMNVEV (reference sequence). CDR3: CASSRRLAGLSDTQYF. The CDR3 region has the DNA TGTGCCAGCAGTCGAAGACTAGCGGGACTCTCAGATACGCAGTATTTT.

This CDR3 is CASSLAGLAGDRSNEQFF. CDR3 coding DNA: TGTGCCAGCAGTTTGGCGGGGCTAGCGGGAGATAGGTCCAATGAGCAGTTCTTC. V gene TRBV28 combines with J gene TRBJ2-1, with 10 bases matching TRBD2. Per germline, CDR1 MDHEN and CDR2 SYDVKM. The CDR3 extends over 18 amino acids. V dropped 3 bases and J dropped 6; count of bases not matched to a gene: 14.

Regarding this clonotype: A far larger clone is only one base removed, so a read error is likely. The CDR3 DNA follows: TGTGCCAGCAGCCTGGGACCTCGGGAGACCCAGAACTTC. It yields the protein CASSLGPRETQNF. This chain joins TRBV7-3 and TRBJ2-5; perhaps TRBD2 as D (6 bases). This CDR3 is built from 13 residues. Germline assignment: CDR1 SGHTA and CDR2 FQGTGA.

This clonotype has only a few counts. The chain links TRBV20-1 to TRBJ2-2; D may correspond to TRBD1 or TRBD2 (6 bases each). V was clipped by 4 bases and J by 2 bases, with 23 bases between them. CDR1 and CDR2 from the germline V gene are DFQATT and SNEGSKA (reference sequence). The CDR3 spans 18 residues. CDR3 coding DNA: TGCAGTGCTACCGGAGGGCTAGGGGGATATGGTAACACCGGGGAGCTGTTTTTT. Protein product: CSATGGLGGYGNTGELFF.

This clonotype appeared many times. The CDR3 nucleotides are TGTGCCAGCAGCTTAGATCCGCAGGCCGGGGGCTACACCTTC. Translation gives CASSLDPQAGGYTF. The rearrangement uses TRBV11-3 and TRBJ1-2; D is ambiguous. CDR1 is SGHNT and CDR2 is YENEEA in the germline V gene. The CDR3 runs to 14 residues. V was trimmed by 0 bases and J by 8 bases, leaving 13 bases between them. The complete variable domain, with remaining parts taken from reference TRBV11-3 and TRBJ1-2, reads EAGVVQSPRYKIIEKKQPVAFWCNPISGHNTLYWYLQNLGQGPELLIRYENEEAVDDSQLPKDRFSAERLKGVDSTLKIQPAELGDSAVYLCASSLDPQAGGYTFGSGTRLTVV.

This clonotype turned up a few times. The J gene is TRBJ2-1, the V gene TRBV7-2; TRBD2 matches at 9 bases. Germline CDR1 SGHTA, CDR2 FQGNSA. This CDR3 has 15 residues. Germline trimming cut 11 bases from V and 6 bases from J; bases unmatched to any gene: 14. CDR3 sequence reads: CASSFVGGGANEQFF. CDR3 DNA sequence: TGTGCCTCCTCTTTTGTGGGCGGGGGGGCCAATGAGCAGTTCTTC.

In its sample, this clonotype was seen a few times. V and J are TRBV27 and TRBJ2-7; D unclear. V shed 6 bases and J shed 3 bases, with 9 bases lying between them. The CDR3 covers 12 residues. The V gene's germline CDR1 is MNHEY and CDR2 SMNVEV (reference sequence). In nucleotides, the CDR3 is TGTGCCAGCAGCTTCAGACACTACGAGCAGTACTTC. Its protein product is CASSFRHYEQYF.

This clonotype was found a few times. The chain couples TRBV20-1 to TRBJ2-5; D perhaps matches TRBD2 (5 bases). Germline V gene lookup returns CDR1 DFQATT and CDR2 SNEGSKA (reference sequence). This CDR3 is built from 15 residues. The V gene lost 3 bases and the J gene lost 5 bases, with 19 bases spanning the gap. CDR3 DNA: TGCAGTGCTAGTGCTCGTTCCGACTGGAGGGAGACCCAGTACTTC. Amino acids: CSASARSDWRETQYF.

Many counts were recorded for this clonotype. The CDR3 protein is CSATTGGYNNEQFF. Here the CDR3 DNA reads TGCAGTGCTACCACGGGGGGATACAATAATGAGCAGTTCTTC. The J gene is TRBJ2-1, the V gene TRBV20-1, with 7 bases fitting TRBD2. Germline CDR1 DFQATT, CDR2 SNEGSKA (reference sequence). The CDR3 loop spans 14 amino acids. J gave up 7 bases and V 4 bases, and 10 bases lay outside the gene matches.

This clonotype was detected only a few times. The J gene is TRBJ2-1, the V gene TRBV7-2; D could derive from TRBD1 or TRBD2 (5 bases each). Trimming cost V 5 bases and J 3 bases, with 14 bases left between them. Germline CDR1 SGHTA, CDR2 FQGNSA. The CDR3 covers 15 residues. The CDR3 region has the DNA TGTGCCAGCAGCCAGAGGGGCGGAGTCTACAATGAGCAGTTCTTC. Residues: CASSQRGGVYNEQFF.

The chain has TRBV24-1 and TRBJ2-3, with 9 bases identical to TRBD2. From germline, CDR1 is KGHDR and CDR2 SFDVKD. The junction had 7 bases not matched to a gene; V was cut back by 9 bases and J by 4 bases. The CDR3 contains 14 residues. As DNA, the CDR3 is TGTGCCACCGGGTTAGCGGGAGCCCCAGATACGCAGTATTTT. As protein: CATGLAGAPDTQYF.

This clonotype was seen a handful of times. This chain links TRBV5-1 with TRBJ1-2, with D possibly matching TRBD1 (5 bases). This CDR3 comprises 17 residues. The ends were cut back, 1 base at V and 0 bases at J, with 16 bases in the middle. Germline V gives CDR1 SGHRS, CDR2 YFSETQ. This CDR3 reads CASSLLGEGFPNYGYTF. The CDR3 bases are TGCGCCAGCAGCTTGTTAGGAGAGGGGTTCCCTAACTATGGCTACACCTTC.

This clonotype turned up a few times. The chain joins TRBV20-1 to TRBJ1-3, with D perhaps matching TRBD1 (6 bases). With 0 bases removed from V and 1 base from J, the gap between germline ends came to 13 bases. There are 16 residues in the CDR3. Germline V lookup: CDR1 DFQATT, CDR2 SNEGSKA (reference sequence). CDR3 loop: CSARDLRGWSGNTIYF. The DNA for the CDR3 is TGCAGTGCTAGAGATCTCAGGGGTTGGTCTGGAAACACCATATATTTT.